These T cell receptor beta chains were read from a single sample in a study of shared clonotypes between healthy human individuals. This table comes from immunoSEQ multiplex PCR, and its TCRdb copy is limited to in-frame clones, with some not included. The profile covers about 2.4 million clones, with just over 90% appearing a single time and roughly 0.15% taken by the ten largest. The sequencing sample was made of naive CD4+ T cells sorted from blood. All receptors come from a man aged 18 to 29 in good health. CDR3s include the opening cysteine and the closing phenylalanine or tryptophan. Each record gives: D gene, V gene, clone size, J gene, CDR3 DNA, CDR3 protein. The D gene is left open where the match is weak. The size entry is marked missing in some rows and otherwise reads once, few, many or a size class.

TRBD1,TRBV2,-,TRBJ2-2,TGTGCCAGCGACCGGGACAGGGGCCACACCGGGGAGCTGTTTTTT,CASDRDRGHTGELFF
-,TRBV6-1,-,TRBJ1-1,TGTGCCAGCAGTGCCCTGAGTAGTGGCACTGAAGCTTTCTTT,CASSALSSGTEAFF
-,TRBV6-1,-,TRBJ2-2,TGTGCCAGCAGTCACACTACCGTCGCCGGGGAGCTGTTTTTT,CASSHTTVAGELFF
TRBD1,TRBV29-1,-,TRBJ1-2,TGCAGCGGTGGGACAGGGAACAACTATGGCTACACCTTC,CSGGTGNNYGYTF
-,TRBV2,-,TRBJ2-7,TGTGCCAGCAGGATAGACGGTTCCTACGAGCAGTACTTC,CASRIDGSYEQYF
-,TRBV19,-,TRBJ2-2,TGTGCCAGTAGTATAGCCCGACCCAGAAACACCGGGGAGCTGTTTTTT,CASSIARPRNTGELFF
TRBD2,TRBV7-2,once,TRBJ2-1,TGTGCCAGCAGCTTAGATCGGGGAAGCCCGGGACTAGCCAACAATGAGCAGTTCTTC,CASSLDRGSPGLANNEQFF
TRBD1,TRBV4-1,-,TRBJ1-4,TGCGCCAGCAGCCAACCCGACAGGGTAGAAGAAAAACTGTTTTTT,CASSQPDRVEEKLFF
TRBD2,TRBV5-4,-,TRBJ2-5,TGTGCCAGCAGCCTAGCGGGGTCCCAAGAGACCCAGTACTTC,CASSLAGSQETQYF
TRBD2,TRBV11-2,-,TRBJ2-3,TGTGCCAGCAGCCGTTTGACTAGCGGGAACACAGATACGCAGTATTTT,CASSRLTSGNTDTQYF
TRBD2,TRBV27,-,TRBJ2-3,TGTGCCAGCAGTTTATTCGGGACTAGCGGGAGGAGGATGGGAGATACGCAGTATTTT,CASSLFGTSGRRMGDTQYF
-,TRBV28,-,TRBJ2-3,TGTGCCAGCGGCTCCCATGCGGCCCCCGGCACAGATACGCAGTATTTT,CASGSHAAPGTDTQYF
-,TRBV19,-,TRBJ1-5,TGTGCCAGTAGTATTAATCTGGGGACAAGACTAGATCAGCCCCAGCATTTT,CASSINLGTRLDQPQHF
TRBD1,TRBV7-9,-,TRBJ2-3,TGTGCCAGCAGCTTAGCTCCCAGGGGGCGAAGGTATTTACCAGATACGCAGTATTTT,CASSLAPRGRRYLPDTQYF
TRBD2,TRBV4-1,-,TRBJ2-7,TGCGCCAGCAGCCAAGTTGGGGCGGGGGGAGCCTACGAGCAGTACTTC,CASSQVGAGGAYEQYF
TRBD2,TRBV18,-,TRBJ2-5,TGTGCCAGCTCACCCGTAGCGGGGTTATTGGAGACCCAGTACTTC,CASSPVAGLLETQYF
-,TRBV25-1,once,TRBJ1-3,TGTGCCAGCAGTCCCGGCCTATCGAACACCATATATTTT,CASSPGLSNTIYF
TRBD2,TRBV5-4,-,TRBJ2-5,TGTGCCAGCAGCTTGGGGGGGACTAGCGGGTCTGGGACCCAGTACTTC,CASSLGGTSGSGTQYF
TRBD2,TRBV29-1,-,TRBJ2-3,TGCAGCGTGGGACTAGCGGGAGTAGCAGATACGCAGTATTTT,CSVGLAGVADTQYF
TRBD1,TRBV27,-,TRBJ2-7,TGTGCCAGCAGCCATCCAGGGGGCTCCTACGAGCAGTACTTC,CASSHPGGSYEQYF
-,TRBV6-6,-,TRBJ2-1,TGTGCCAGCGGATACAATGAGCAGTTCTTC,CASGYNEQFF
-,TRBV19,-,TRBJ2-4,TGTGCCAGTAGTATGTCCGGACTTCCTGGGAACATTCAGTACTTC,CASSMSGLPGNIQYF
-,TRBV30,-,TRBJ2-5,TGTGCCTGGAGTGTACGACGGACATTGGAACCCCGGGAGACCCAGTACTTC,CAWSVRRTLEPRETQYF
TRBD1,TRBV6-1,-,TRBJ1-2,TGTGCCAGCAGTGAACTCGGACAGGGGATCTATGGCTACACCTTC,CASSELGQGIYGYTF
TRBD2,TRBV19,-,TRBJ2-3,TGTGCCAGTAGTAACCCTCCCGGGACTAGATCCTTAGATACGCAGTATTTT,CASSNPPGTRSLDTQYF
TRBD1,TRBV30,-,TRBJ1-4,TGTGCCTGGAGCGGGACAGGGCTTAATGAAAAACTGTTTTTT,CAWSGTGLNEKLFF
-,TRBV7-9,-,TRBJ2-3,TGTGCCAGCAGTTCCCTGTGGGGTGGGAGCACAGATACGCAGTATTTT,CASSSLWGGSTDTQYF
-,TRBV5-1,once,TRBJ2-1,TGCGCCAGCAGCTTAACCGGGCCGAACTACAATGAGCAGTTCTTC,CASSLTGPNYNEQFF
TRBD1,TRBV5-1,-,TRBJ2-2,TGCGCCAGCAGCACCGGGACAGTCGGGACCGGGGAGCTGTTTTTT,CASSTGTVGTGELFF
TRBD1,TRBV5-7,-,TRBJ2-2,TGTGCCAGCAGCTACTCGACAGGGAAAGAGGGGACCGGGGAGCTGTTTTTT,CASSYSTGKEGTGELFF
TRBD1,TRBV29-1,-,TRBJ2-3,TGCAGCGTTGTTGGGACAGGGAGAACTAGCACAGATACGCAGTATTTT,CSVVGTGRTSTDTQYF
TRBD1,TRBV20-1,-,TRBJ1-2,TGCGGGGGGACAGGAGGCTATGGCTACACCTTC,CGGTGGYGYTF
-,TRBV6-1,-,TRBJ1-1,TGTGCCAGCGGGCAGTTTAGCGCCAACACTGAAGCTTTCTTT,CASGQFSANTEAFF
TRBD1,TRBV5-4,-,TRBJ1-4,TGTGCCAGCAGCGCCGGGACAGGGCTCAGGGAAAAACTGTTTTTT,CASSAGTGLREKLFF
TRBD1,TRBV25-1,-,TRBJ2-2,TGTGCCAGCAGTTCGGGACAGGAAGTGTCCGGGGAGCTGTTTTTT,CASSSGQEVSGELFF
-,TRBV11-2,-,TRBJ1-1,TGTGCCAGCAGCGAGAGGGTTACGGGCACTGAAGCTTTCTTT,CASSERVTGTEAFF